This passage covers 11 T cell receptor beta chains from one sample sequenced in a study of cytomegalovirus exposure and HLA in healthy donors. PCR primers comprised 60 Vbeta and 13 Jbeta primers. Assay used: immunoSEQ multiplex PCR; TCRdb lists only in-frame clones, some missing. The data contain about 82,000 clones, about a tenth of them seen just once; the ten biggest clones take up around 25%. Source material: PBMCs. Receptors originate from a man aged 55-75 years in good health and CMV-seropositive.

V is TRBV9 and J is TRBJ2-1; TRBD1 aligns across 7 bases. V shed 4 bases and J 7 bases; nucleotides not matched to a gene: 11. CDR1 is SGDLS, CDR2 YYNGEE, per germline. There are 15 residues in the CDR3. The CDR3 region has the DNA TGTGCCAGCAGCCTGCTAGGGGGCGGGCGGAATGAGCAGTTCTTC. Protein: CASSLLGGGRNEQFF.

The CDR3 region has the DNA TGTGCCAGCAGTTTCCGGACAGGGGGGAACACTGAAGCTTTCTTT. Translation gives CASSFRTGGNTEAFF. The chain uses TRBV28 and TRBJ1-1, with 10 bases matching TRBD1. The germline V gene has CDR1 MDHEN and CDR2 SYDVKM. CDR3 size: 15 residues. J gave up 1 base and V 3 bases, and 2 bases lay outside the gene matches.

This clone occurred many times. Other DNA sequences of this sample code for an identical CDR3. This chain links TRBV30 with TRBJ2-7; no firm D call. Per the germline V gene, CDR1 is GTSNPN and CDR2 is SVGIG (reference sequence). Trimming left V 0 bases short and J 4 bases short, with 19 bases between. CDR3 length: 16 amino acids. Written as DNA, the CDR3 is TGTGCCTGGAGTGTCCCCCGAGGTTTCCCCCCGTACGAGCAGTACGTC. Translation: CAWSVPRGFPPYEQYV.

The sample holds a few counts of this clone. The chain is built from TRBV11-1 and TRBJ1-5, with D possibly matching TRBD1 (6 bases). The germline gives CDR1 SGHAT, CDR2 FQDESV (reference sequence). The CDR3 is 13 amino acids. V was trimmed by 8 bases and J by 3 bases, leaving 11 bases between them. CDR3 region: CASQGGFNQPQHF. DNA for the CDR3: TGTGCCAGCCAAGGGGGATTCAATCAGCCCCAGCATTTT.

This clone was seen more than once but under ten times. The chain employs TRBV4-2 and TRBJ1-1; D is unresolved. The CDR3 extends over 14 amino acids. Germline V gene sequence: CDR1 LGHNA, CDR2 YNFKEQ. Trimming took off 0 bases at V and 7 bases at J, with 12 bases between the two ends. The CDR3 loop reads CASSQDLGVSEAFF. The DNA of the CDR3 is TGTGCCAGCAGCCAAGACCTGGGAGTGAGTGAAGCTTTCTTT.

This rearrangement joins TRBV19 to TRBJ1-5, with a tentative D call TRBD1 (5 bases). Germline V gene sequence: CDR1 LNHDA, CDR2 SQIVND (reference sequence). The CDR3 sequence is 15 residues long. The V gene lost 6 bases and the J gene lost 1 base, with 13 bases spanning the gap. CDR3 in DNA: TGTGCCAGTAGAACCGCAGGGCTCAGCAATCAGCCCCAGCATTTT. Amino acid sequence: CASRTAGLSNQPQHF.

This clone was picked up a small number of times. This sequence joins TRBV19 and TRBJ2-6; TRBD1 agrees at 8 bases. Per the germline V gene, CDR1 is LNHDA and CDR2 is SQIVND (reference sequence). This CDR3 comprises 18 residues. J lost 0 bases, V lost 2 bases, and 6 bases had no gene match. The CDR3 is CASSIKARGLSGANVLTF. DNA of the CDR3: TGTGCCAGTAGTATAAAGGCCAGGGGGCTCTCTGGGGCCAACGTCCTGACTTTC. Complete variable domain (other parts from reference TRBV19 and TRBJ2-6): DGGITQSPKYLFRKEGQNVTLSCEQNLNHDAMYWYRQDPGQGLRLIYYSQIVNDFQKGDIAEGYSVSREKKESFPLTVTSAQKNPTAFYLCASSIKARGLSGANVLTFGAGSRLTVL.

This clone appeared a few times. The CDR3 protein is CAIQQGTAEAFF. In nucleotides, the CDR3 is TGTGCCATCCAACAGGGGACAGCCGAAGCTTTCTTT. This sequence joins TRBV10-3 and TRBJ1-1; the match to TRBD1 covers 7 bases. Germline trimming cut 8 bases from V and 8 bases from J; bases unmatched to any gene: 8. This CDR3 has 12 amino acids. Looked up from germline, CDR1 is ENHRY and CDR2 is SYGVKD.

This clone was observed a few times. The CDR3 bases are TGTGCCAGCCGACAGAACCCCCATTCAGATGGCTACACCTTC. It yields the protein CASRQNPHSDGYTF. This chain links TRBV9 with TRBJ1-2; weak D call: TRBD1 (5 bases). The CDR3 has 14 amino acids. Germline V gene data show CDR1 as SGDLS and CDR2 as YYNGEE. Trimming pared 7 bases from V and 6 bases from J, leaving 19 bases between.

This clone has only a few counts. The CDR3: CASSLRDCPSCGYTF. The DNA of the CDR3 is TGTGCCAGCAGCTTGAGGGACTGCCCGAGTTGCGGCTACACCTTC. The rearrangement links TRBV5-4 to TRBJ1-2; D is perhaps TRBD1 (5 bases). The CDR3 has 15 amino acids. V gave up 1 base and J gave up 8 bases, with 18 bases separating them. Germline CDR1 reads SGHNT; CDR2 reads YYREEE (reference sequence).

This sequence joins TRBV5-6 and TRBJ2-7, with TRBD2 as a possible D gene (6 bases). V was clipped by 4 bases and J by 0 bases, with 11 bases between them. This CDR3 comprises 14 residues. Germline V gene data show CDR1 as SGHDT and CDR2 as YYEEEE. The CDR3 region is CASSRAGLSYEQYF. DNA of the CDR3: TGTGCCAGCAGCCGAGCGGGCCTCTCCTACGAGCAGTACTTC.